This T cell receptor beta chain came from a study of precursors of human CD4 cytotoxic T cells (dated 2018 in TCRdb). With respect to the entire study: CD4+ memory subsets from roughly 13 donors in total were covered by the bulk TCR-seq analysis. Sequences for both the TCRalpha and TCRbeta chains came out of the TCR-seq analysis of about 14 donors (table S7). General study outcomes and caveats: Only 13 of the 14 donors were included in some of the bulk TCR-seq comparisons, which suggests that not every subset was available for every donor. IL-7Rhigh and IL-7R- TEMRA subsets showed more restricted TCR repertoires, with lower diversity and more expanded clonotypes, than TCM and TEM subsets. According to the authors, a human observational design cannot definitively establish the direction of differentiation between precursor and effector cells. A larger fraction of IL-7Rhigh TEMRA clonotypes than of TEM or TCM clonotypes was made up of expanded effector clonotypes.

Bulk UMI-based TCR sequencing was performed on four sorted CD4+ memory subsets (TCM, TEM, IL-7Rhigh TEMRA, IL-7R- TEMRA) to test a precursor-effector relationship among CD4 cytotoxic T cells. Cells were obtained from peripheral blood mononuclear cells isolated from human blood. Sequencer: Illumina MiSeq. In the original analysis: The Shannon-Wiener index, calculated in VDJtools, was used to measure repertoire diversity. A TCRbeta clonotype was considered expanded if its clonotype frequency was 3 or more. TCRdb ran its own pipeline on the public reads, namely fastp trimming at Q25 and MiXCR clone calling, and kept in-frame beta chains. Every distinct CDR3 protein forms one entry, paired with its most common genes and DNA. Clone size and V and J calls follow TCRdb, not the original study. Per the sample table, the count is about 94 distinct CDR3 sequences. Note on this clonotype: The antigen it recognizes is unknown. No base qualities exist here, and no much larger clone lies one base off it.

The CDR3 measures 16 amino acids from cysteine to phenylalanine. Only the CDR3 portion is preserved as DNA: 48 bases, with reading frame beginning at the first base. The receptor chain draws on TRBV21-1 and TRBJ2-2. TRBV21-1 is a pseudogene segment. This receptor was identified in a human donor in good health. The sequencing sample was made of memory CD4+ T cells from blood (PBMCs). The nucleotide sequence reads TGTGCCAGCAGCAAAGACGCACAGCCTAACACCGGGGAGCTGTTTTTT. Its amino acids are CASSKDAQPNTGELFF.